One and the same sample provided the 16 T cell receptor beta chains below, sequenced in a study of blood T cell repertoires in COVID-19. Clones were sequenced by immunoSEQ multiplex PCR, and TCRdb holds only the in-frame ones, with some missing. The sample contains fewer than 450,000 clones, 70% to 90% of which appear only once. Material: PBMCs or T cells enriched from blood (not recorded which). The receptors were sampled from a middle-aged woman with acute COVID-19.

The CDR3 reads CASTTNFEEQYF. The DNA of the CDR3 is TGTGCCAGCACGACCAATTTTGAGGAGCAGTACTTC. The chain joins TRBV7-9 to TRBJ2-7; no definite D call. V shed 7 bases and J shed 7 bases, with 14 bases lying between them. Germline CDR1 and CDR2: SEHNR and FQNEAQ (reference sequence). This CDR3 comprises 12 residues. Full variable domain (remainder filled in from reference TRBV7-9 and TRBJ2-7): DTGVSQNPRHKITKRGQNVTFRCDPISEHNRLYWYRQTLGQGPEFLTYFQNEAQLEKSRLLSDRFSAERPKGSFSTLEIQRTEQGDSAMYLCASTTNFEEQYFGPGTRLTVT.

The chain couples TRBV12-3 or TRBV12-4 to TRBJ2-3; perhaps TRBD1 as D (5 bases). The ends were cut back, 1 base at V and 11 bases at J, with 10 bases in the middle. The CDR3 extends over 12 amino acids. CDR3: CASSLGGQGQYF. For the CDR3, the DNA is TGTGCCAGCAGTTTAGGGGGCCAGGGGCAGTATTTT.

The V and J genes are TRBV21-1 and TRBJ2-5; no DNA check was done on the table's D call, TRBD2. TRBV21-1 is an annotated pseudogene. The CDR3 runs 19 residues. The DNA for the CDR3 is TGTGCCAGCAGCAAAACACAACCGCCGGGGCTAGCGGGGGAAGAGACCCAGTACTTC. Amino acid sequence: CASSKTQPPGLAGEETQYF.

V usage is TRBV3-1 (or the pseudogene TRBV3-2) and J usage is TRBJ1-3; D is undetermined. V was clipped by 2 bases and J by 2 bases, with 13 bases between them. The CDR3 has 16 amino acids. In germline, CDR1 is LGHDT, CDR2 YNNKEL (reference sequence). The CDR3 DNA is TGTGCCAGCAGCCAATACCCAGGTTTAGCTGGAAACACCATATATTTT. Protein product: CASSQYPGLAGNTIYF.

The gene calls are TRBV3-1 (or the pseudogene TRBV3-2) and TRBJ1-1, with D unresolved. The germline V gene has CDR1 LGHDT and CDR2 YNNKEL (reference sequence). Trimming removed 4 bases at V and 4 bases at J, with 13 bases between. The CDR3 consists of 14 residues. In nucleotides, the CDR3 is TGTGCCAGCAGCCCCATGGCCGAGGCCACTGAAGCTTTCTTT. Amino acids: CASSPMAEATEAFF.

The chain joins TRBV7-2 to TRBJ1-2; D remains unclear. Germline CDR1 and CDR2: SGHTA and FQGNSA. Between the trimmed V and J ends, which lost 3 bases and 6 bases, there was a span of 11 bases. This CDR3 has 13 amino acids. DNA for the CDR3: TGTGCCAGCAGCTTTAGGCGGGGAGATGGCTACACCTTC. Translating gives CASSFRRGDGYTF.

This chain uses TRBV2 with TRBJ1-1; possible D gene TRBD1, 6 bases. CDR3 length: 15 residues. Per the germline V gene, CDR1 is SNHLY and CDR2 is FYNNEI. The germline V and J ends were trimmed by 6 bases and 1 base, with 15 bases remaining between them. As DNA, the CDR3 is TGTGCCAGCAGCTCAGTGCGGACAGCGAACACTGAAGCTTTCTTT. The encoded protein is CASSSVRTANTEAFF.

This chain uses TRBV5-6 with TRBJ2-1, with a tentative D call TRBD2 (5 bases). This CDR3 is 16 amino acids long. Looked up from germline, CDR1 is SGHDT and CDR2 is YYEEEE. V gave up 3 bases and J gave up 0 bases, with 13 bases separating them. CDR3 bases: TGTGCCAGCAGCTCTAGGACTCGAAGCTCCTACAATGAGCAGTTCTTC. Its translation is CASSSRTRSSYNEQFF.

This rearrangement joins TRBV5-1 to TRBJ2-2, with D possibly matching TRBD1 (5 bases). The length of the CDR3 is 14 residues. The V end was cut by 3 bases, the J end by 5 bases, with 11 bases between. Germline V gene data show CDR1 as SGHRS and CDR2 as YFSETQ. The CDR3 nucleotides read TGCGCCAGCAGCTCAGGGTCGAGGACCGGGGAGCTGTTTTTT. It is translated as CASSSGSRTGELFF. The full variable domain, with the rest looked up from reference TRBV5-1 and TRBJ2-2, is KAGVTQTPRYLIKTRGQQVTLSCSPISGHRSVSWYQQTPGQGLQFLFEYFSETQRNKGNFPGRFSGRQFSNSRSEMNVSTLELGDSALYLCASSSGSRTGELFFGEGSRLTVL.

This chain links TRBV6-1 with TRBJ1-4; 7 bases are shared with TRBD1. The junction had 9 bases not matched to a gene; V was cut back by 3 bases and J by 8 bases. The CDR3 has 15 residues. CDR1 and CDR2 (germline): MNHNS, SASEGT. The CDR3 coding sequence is TGTGCCAGCAGTGACCATACAGGGGATGAGGAAAAACTGTTTTTT. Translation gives CASSDHTGDEEKLFF.

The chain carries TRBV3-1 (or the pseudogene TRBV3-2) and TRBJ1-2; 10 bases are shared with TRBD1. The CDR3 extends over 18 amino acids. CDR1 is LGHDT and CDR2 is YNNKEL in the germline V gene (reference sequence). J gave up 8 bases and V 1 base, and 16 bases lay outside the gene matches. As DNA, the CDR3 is TGTGCCAGCAGCCAAGGCCGGGACAGGGGAAGTAGGAAACTCGGCTACACCTTC. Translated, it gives CASSQGRDRGSRKLGYTF.

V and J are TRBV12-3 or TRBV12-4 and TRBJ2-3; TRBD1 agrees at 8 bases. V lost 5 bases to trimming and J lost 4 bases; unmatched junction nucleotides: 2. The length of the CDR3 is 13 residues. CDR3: CASSAQGADTQYF. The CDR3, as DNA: TGTGCCAGCAGTGCACAGGGGGCAGATACGCAGTATTTT.

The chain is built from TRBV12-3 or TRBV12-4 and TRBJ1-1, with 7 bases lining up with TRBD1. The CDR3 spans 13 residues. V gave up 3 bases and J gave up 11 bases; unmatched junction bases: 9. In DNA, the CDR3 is TGTGCCAGCAGTTTGTCTTTGGACAGGTTGGCTTTCTTT. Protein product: CASSLSLDRLAFF.

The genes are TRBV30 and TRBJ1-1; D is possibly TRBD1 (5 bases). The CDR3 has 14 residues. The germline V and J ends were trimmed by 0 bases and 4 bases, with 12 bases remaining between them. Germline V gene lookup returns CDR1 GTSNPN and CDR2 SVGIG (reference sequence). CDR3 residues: CAWSVHSGGTEAFF. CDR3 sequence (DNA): TGTGCCTGGAGTGTTCACTCGGGGGGCACTGAAGCTTTCTTT.

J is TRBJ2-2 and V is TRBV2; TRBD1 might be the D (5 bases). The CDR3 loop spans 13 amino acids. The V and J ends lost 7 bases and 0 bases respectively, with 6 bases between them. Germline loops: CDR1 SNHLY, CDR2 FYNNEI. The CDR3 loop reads CASTTANTGELFF. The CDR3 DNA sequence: TGTGCCAGCACGACAGCGAACACCGGGGAGCTGTTTTTT.

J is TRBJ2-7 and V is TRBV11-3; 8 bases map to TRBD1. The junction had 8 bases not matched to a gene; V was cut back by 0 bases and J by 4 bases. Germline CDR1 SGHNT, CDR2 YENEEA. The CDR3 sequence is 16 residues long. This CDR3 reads CASSLDPRTGRYEQYF. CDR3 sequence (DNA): TGTGCCAGCAGCTTAGATCCCCGGACAGGGCGGTACGAGCAGTACTTC.